This TCR beta chain was recovered during a study of T cells in tuberculosis (dated by TCRdb to between 2018 and 2020). In the study overall: In the study, CD1B tetramers and high-throughput TCR immunosequencing were combined to characterize T cells specific for the mycobacterial lipid antigen glucose monomycolate (GMM). In a South African clinical cohort, IGRA-negative adolescents, IGRA-positive adolescents with latent tuberculosis and adults with active tuberculosis were compared, with about eleven people in each group. Results the study describes overall, beyond this receptor: Compared with IGRA-negative controls, TCR-alpha repertoires from active tuberculosis had smaller mean NN-distances to GMM-specific TCRs, which suggests clonal expansion of these TCRs. Shorter CDR3-alpha lengths in active tuberculosis patients partly drove the smaller NN-distances, and the TCR-beta difference was not statistically significant. Clinical samples were selected based on the availability of cryopreserved specimens, with adults included as active tuberculosis cases and adolescents included as controls. With the diverse GMM-specific repertoire as input, a classifier achieved 85% to 90% accuracy (AUROC around 0.9), whereas GEM motif frequencies as input gave roughly 70% accuracy.

At study entry, adolescents were screened for latent tuberculosis infection by tuberculin skin test and QuantiFERON-TB GOLD In-Tube IGRA. Immunosequencing was performed on unsorted cryopreserved PBMC, with approximately 110,000 T cells per clinical donor covered on average. Eleven high schools in the Worcester region of the Western Cape, South Africa, served as enrollment sites for adolescents aged 12 to 18 years. Ten M. tuberculosis-infected and around ten uninfected adolescents were selected with matching for age and sex. PBMC from adolescents were isolated by density centrifugation from freshly drawn heparinized blood and were then cryopreserved. Remarks on this clone: The antigen it recognizes is unknown. Per-base quality was not reported, and no clone a single base away is much larger than it.

The immunoSEQ multiplex PCR assay was used to generate TCR libraries, with TCR-beta and/or TCR-alpha/delta assays applied to each sample. The amplified TCR libraries were sequenced on the Illumina high-throughput platform. For the original study's pipeline: Clustering and dimensionality reduction were performed using pairwise TCRdist distances among GMM-specific receptors from ex vivo sorted or in vitro expanded T cells. Each clinical repertoire was assigned a mean NN-distance score, defined as the average TCRdist to the nearest 10% of tetramer-positive reference sequences. GEM TCR motif frequency was calculated as the fraction of unique TCRs that matched known GEM sequences in V/J usage and CDR3 length. Active tuberculosis was classified by linear discriminant analysis with leave-one-out cross-validation, implemented in scikit-learn. TCRdb provides this immuneACCESS table in a form limited to in-frame rearrangements. Some clones are lacking; in checked studies, under half of them reflect an unresolved V gene, and why the rest are absent is not known. Clone size and V and J calls were adopted from that table, with D and trimming inferred from the DNA. This sample gives tens of thousands of clones in total; nearly 95% of them show up just once. The ten largest clonotypes hold over 6.5% of the sample.

The cysteine opens and the phenylalanine closes a CDR3 of 15 amino acids. Only CDR3 DNA remains: 45 bases, in frame from the first base. The germline V gene gives CDR1 as SGHAT and CDR2 as FQNNGV. A distance of 16 bases separates the germline ends of V and J, which lose 5 bases and 5 bases respectively. The sequenced material came from PBMCs. The sequence joins TRBV11-2 to TRBJ2-4; 6 matching bases give a weak D call of TRBD2. The origin of this receptor is a donor aged 5-35 years with latent tuberculosis or without tuberculosis infection. The CDR3 has the sequence CASSPRRGKENIQYF. In nucleotides, the sequence is TGTGCCAGCAGCCCAAGGAGGGGAAAGGAAAACATTCAGTACTTC.